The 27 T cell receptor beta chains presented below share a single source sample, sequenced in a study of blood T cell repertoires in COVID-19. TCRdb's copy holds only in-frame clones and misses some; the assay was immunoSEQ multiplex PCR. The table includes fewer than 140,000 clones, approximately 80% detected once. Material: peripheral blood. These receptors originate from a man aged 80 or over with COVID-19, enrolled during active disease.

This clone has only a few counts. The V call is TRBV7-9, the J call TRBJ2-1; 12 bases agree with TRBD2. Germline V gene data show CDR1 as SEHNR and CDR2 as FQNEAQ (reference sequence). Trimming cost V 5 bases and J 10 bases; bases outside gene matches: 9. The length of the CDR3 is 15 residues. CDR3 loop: CASSGRLAGDSEQFF. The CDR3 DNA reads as TGTGCCAGCAGCGGACGACTAGCGGGAGATTCGGAGCAGTTCTTC.

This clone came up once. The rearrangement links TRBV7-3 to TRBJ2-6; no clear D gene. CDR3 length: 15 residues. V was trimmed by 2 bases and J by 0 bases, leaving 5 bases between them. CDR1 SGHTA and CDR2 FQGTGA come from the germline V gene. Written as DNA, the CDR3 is TGTGCCAGCAGCTTACCGGTCTCTGGGGCCAACGTCCTGACTTTC. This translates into CASSLPVSGANVLTF.

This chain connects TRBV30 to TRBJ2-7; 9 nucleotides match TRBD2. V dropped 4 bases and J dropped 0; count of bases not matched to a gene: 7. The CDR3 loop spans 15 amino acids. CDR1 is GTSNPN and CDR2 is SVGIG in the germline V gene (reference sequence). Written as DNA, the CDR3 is TGTGCCTGGAAGCGGGGGGCAGAACGCTCCTACGAGCAGTACTTC. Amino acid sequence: CAWKRGAERSYEQYF. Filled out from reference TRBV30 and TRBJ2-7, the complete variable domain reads SQTIHQWPATLVQPVGSPLSLECTVEGTSNPNLYWYRQAAGRGLQLLFYSVGIGQISSEVPQNLSASRPQDRQFILSSKKLLLSDSGFYLCAWKRGAERSYEQYFGPGTRLTVT.

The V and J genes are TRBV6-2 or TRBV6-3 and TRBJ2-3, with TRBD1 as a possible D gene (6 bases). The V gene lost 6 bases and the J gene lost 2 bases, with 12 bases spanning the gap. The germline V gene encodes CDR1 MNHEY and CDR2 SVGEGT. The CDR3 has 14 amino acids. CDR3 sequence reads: CASSQDRITDTQYF. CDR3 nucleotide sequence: TGTGCCAGCAGCCAAGACAGGATCACAGATACGCAGTATTTT.

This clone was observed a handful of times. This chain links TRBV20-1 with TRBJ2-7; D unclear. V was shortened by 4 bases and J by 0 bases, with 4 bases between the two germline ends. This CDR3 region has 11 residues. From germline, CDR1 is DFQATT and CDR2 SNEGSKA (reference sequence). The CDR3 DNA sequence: TGCAGTGCTAAGAGCTCCTACGAGCAGTACTTC. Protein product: CSAKSSYEQYF.

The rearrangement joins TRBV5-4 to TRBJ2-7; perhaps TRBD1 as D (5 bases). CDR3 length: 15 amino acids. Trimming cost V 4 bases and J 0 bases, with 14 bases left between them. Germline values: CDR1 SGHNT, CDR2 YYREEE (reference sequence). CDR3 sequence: CASSTQQESSYEQYF. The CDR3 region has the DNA TGTGCCAGCAGCACACAACAGGAGAGCTCCTACGAGCAGTACTTC.

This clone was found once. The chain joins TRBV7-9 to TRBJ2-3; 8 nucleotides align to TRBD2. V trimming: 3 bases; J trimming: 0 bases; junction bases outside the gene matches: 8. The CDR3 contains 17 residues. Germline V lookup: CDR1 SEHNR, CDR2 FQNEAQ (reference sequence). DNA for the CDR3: TGTGCCAGCAGCTTGTCGATAGCGGGACCTAGCACAGATACGCAGTATTTT. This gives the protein CASSLSIAGPSTDTQYF.

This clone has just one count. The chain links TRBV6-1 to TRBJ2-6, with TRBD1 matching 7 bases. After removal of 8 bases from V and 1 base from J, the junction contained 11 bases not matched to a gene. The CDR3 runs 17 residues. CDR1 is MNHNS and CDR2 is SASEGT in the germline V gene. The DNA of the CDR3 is TGTGCCAGCGGTGCCAGGGGGTGGGATTCTGGGGCCAACGTCCTGACTTTC. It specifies CASGARGWDSGANVLTF.

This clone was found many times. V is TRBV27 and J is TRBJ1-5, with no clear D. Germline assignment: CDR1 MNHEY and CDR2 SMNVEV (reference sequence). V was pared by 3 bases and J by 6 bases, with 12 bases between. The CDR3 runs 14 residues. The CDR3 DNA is TGTGCCAGCAGTTTGGGGTTGGGGAGTCAGCCCCAGCATTTT. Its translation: CASSLGLGSQPQHF.

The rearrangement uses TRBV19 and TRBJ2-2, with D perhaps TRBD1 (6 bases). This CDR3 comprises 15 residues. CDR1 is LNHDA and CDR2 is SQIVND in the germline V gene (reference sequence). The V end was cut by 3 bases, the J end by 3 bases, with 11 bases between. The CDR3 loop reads CASSIVGAHTGELFF. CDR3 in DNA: TGTGCCAGTAGTATTGTGGGGGCGCACACCGGGGAGCTGTTTTTT. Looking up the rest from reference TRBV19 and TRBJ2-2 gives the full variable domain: DGGITQSPKYLFRKEGQNVTLSCEQNLNHDAMYWYRQDPGQGLRLIYYSQIVNDFQKGDIAEGYSVSREKKESFPLTVTSAQKNPTAFYLCASSIVGAHTGELFFGEGSRLTVL.

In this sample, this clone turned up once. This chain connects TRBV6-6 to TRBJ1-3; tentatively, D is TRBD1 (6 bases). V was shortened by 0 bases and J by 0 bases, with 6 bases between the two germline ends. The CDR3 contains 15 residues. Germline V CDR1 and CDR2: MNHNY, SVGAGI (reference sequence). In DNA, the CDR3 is TGTGCCAGCAGTTACTCGACAGGCTCTGGAAACACCATATATTTT. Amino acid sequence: CASSYSTGSGNTIYF.

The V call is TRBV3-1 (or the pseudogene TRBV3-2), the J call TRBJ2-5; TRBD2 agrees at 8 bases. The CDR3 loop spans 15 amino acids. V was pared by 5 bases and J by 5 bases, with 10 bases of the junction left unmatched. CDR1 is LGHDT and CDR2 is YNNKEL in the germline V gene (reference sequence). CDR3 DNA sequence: TGTGCCAGCAGCTCCAATAGCGGGAAAGAGGAGACCCAGTACTTC. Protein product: CASSSNSGKEETQYF.

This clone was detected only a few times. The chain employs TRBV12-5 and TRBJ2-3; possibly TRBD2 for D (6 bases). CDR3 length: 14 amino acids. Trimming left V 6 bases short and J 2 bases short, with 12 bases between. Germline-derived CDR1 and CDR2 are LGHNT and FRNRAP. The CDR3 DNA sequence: TGTGCTAGTGGGCGGGGCGGGAACACAGATACGCAGTATTTT. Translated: CASGRGGNTDTQYF.

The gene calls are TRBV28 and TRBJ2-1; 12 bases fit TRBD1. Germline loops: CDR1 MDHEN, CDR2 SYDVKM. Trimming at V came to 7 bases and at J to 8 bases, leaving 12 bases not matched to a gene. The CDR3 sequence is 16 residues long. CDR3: CASILGRDRGLYEQFF. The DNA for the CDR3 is TGTGCCAGCATCCTTGGCCGGGACAGGGGGCTCTATGAGCAGTTCTTC.

The CDR3 region is CASSATQIGTSNYGYTF. As DNA, the CDR3 is TGCGCCAGCAGCGCGACGCAGATAGGGACAAGTAACTATGGCTACACCTTC. This sequence joins TRBV5-1 and TRBJ1-2, with D maybe TRBD1 (6 bases). Germline V gives CDR1 SGHRS, CDR2 YFSETQ. V gave up 4 bases and J gave up 1 base, with 20 bases separating them. This CDR3 has 17 residues. Complete variable domain (other parts from reference TRBV5-1 and TRBJ1-2): KAGVTQTPRYLIKTRGQQVTLSCSPISGHRSVSWYQQTPGQGLQFLFEYFSETQRNKGNFPGRFSGRQFSNSRSEMNVSTLELGDSALYLCASSATQIGTSNYGYTFGSGTRLTVV.

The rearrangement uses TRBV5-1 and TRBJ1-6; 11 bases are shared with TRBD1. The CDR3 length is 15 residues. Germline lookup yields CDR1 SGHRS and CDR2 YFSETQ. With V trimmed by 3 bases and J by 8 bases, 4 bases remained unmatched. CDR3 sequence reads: CASSYLGQGDSPLHF. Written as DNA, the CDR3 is TGCGCCAGCAGCTACTTGGGACAGGGGGATTCACCCCTCCACTTT.

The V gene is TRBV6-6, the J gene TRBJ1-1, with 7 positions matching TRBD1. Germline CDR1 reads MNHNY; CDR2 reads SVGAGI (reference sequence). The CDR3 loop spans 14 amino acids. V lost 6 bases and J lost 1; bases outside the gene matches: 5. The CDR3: CASSQTGRNTEAFF. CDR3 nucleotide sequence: TGTGCCAGCAGCCAGACAGGGAGGAACACTGAAGCTTTCTTT.

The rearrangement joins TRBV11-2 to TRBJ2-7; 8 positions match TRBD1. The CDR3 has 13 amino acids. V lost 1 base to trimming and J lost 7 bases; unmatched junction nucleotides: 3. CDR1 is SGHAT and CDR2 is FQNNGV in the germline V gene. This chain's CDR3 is CASSLGDRREQYF. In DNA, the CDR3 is TGTGCCAGCAGCTTAGGGGACAGGCGGGAGCAGTACTTC.

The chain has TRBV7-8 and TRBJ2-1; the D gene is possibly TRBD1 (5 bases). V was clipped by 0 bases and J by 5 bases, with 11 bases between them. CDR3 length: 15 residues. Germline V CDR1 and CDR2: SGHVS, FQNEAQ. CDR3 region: CASSLARTLNNEQFF. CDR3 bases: TGTGCCAGCAGCTTAGCGAGGACATTAAACAATGAGCAGTTCTTC.

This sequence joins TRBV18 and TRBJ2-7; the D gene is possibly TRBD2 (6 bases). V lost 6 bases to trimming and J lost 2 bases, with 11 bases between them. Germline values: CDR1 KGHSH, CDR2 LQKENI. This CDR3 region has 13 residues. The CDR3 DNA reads TGTGCCAGCTCCAAACCGGGGGCCTACGAGCAGTACTTC. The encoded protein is CASSKPGAYEQYF.

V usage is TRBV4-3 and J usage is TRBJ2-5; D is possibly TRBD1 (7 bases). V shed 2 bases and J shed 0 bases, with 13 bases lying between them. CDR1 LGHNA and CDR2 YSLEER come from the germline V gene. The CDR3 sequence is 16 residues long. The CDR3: CASSQQAGGNQETQYF. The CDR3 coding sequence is TGCGCCAGCAGCCAACAAGCAGGGGGGAACCAAGAGACCCAGTACTTC.

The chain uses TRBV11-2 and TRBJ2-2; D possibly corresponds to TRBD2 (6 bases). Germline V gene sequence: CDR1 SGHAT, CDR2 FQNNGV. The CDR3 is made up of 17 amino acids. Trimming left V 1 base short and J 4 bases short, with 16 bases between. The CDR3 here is CASSLAGTHFLTGELFF. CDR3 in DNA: TGTGCCAGCAGCTTAGCCGGGACTCACTTCCTCACCGGGGAGCTGTTTTTT. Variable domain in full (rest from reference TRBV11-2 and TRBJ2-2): EAGVAQSPRYKIIEKRQSVAFWCNPISGHATLYWYQQILGQGPKLLIQFQNNGVVDDSQLPKDRFSAERLKGVDSTLKIQPAKLEDSAVYLCASSLAGTHFLTGELFFGEGSRLTVL.

The CDR3 spells CASSLTGTNYGYTF. The CDR3, as DNA: TGTGCCAGCAGTTTGACAGGAACTAACTATGGCTACACCTTC. The J gene is TRBJ1-2, the V gene TRBV6-5; D perhaps matches TRBD1 (6 bases). V lost 4 bases and J lost 0, with 9 bases in between. Germline V lookup: CDR1 MNHEY, CDR2 SVGAGI. This CDR3 is 14 amino acids long.

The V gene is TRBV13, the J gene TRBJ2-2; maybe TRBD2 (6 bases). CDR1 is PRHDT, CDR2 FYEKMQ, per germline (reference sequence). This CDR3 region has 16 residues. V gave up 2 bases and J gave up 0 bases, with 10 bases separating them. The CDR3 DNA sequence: TGTGCCAGCAGCTTACAAGCGGGCGCGAACACCGGGGAGCTGTTTTTT. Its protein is CASSLQAGANTGELFF.

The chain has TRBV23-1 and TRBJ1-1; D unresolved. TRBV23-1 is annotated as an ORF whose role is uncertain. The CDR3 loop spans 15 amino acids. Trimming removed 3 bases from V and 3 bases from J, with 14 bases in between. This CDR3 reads CASSHGPDRDTEAFF. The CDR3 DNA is TGCGCCAGCAGTCACGGCCCCGATCGGGACACTGAAGCTTTCTTT.

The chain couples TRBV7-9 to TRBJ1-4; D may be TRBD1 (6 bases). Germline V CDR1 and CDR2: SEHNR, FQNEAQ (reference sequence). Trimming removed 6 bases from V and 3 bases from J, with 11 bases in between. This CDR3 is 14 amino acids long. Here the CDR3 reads CASSTGSANEKLFF. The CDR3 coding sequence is TGTGCCAGCAGTACAGGGAGCGCTAATGAAAAACTGTTTTTT.

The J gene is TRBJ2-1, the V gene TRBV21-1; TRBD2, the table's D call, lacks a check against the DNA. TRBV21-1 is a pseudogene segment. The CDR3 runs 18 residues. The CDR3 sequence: CASSTMQAGVLYYNEQFF. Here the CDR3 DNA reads TGTGCCAGCAGCACCATGCAAGCGGGAGTCCTCTACTACAATGAGCAGTTCTTC.